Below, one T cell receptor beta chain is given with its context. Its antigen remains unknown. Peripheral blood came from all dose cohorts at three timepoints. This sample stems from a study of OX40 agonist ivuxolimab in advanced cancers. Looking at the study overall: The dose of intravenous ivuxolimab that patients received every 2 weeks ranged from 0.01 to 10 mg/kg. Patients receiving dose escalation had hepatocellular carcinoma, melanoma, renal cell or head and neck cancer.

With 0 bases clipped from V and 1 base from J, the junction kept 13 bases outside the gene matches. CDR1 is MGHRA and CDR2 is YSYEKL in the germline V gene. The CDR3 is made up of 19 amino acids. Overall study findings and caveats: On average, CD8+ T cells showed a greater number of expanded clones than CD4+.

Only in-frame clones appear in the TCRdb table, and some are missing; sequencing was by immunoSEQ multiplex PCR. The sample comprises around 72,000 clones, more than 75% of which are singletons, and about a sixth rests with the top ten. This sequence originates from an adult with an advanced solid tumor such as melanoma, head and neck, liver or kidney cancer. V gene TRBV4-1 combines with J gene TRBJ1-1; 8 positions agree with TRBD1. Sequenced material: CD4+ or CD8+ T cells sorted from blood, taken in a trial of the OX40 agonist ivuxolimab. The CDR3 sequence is CASSQDLAGQGPTNTEAFF. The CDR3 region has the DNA TGCGCCAGCAGCCAAGACCTCGCCGGACAGGGACCGACGAACACTGAAGCTTTCTTT.